This T cell receptor (beta chain) was recovered during a study of T-cell reconstitution after alpha-beta-depleted transplantation in children. A library of TCRbeta sequences, prepared with unique molecular identifiers, was generated. One entry per CDR3 protein, called by TCRdb with MiXCR from the PCR reads. The top ten hold roughly 6.2% of the sample, which has approximately 240,000 distinct CDR3 sequences, 8% to 10% seen once. Trimming pared 5 bases from V and 4 bases from J, leaving 14 bases between. The V gene's germline CDR1 is SEHNR and CDR2 FQNEAQ (reference sequence). The CDR3 contains 15 residues.

The sequencing here drew on PBMCs from the stem cell graft donor, taken from the stem cell graft. The receptor was derived from a human donor who donated a stem cell graft to a child with acute lymphoblastic leukemia. The genes are TRBV7-9 and TRBJ2-2; D is possibly TRBD2 (6 bases). This CDR3 is CASSRDLASTGELFF. The CDR3 bases are TGTGCCAGCAGCCGAGATCTAGCGTCCACCGGGGAGCTGTTTTTT.